These T cell receptor beta chains were read from a single sample in a study of response to subunit inactivated influenza vaccine. From the RT-PCR reads, TCRdb called clonotypes with MiXCR, one entry per CDR3 protein. In the table there are approximately 700,000 distinct CDR3 sequences, around 13% of which are singletons. Source: PBMCs from blood, taken 14 to 15 days before vaccination. The receptor set was obtained from a man over 45 who received an inactivated influenza vaccine. Each CDR3 is given with its conserved first and last residue. The D gene is left open where the match is weak. Expanded clones get a size class; other rows say once, few or many, or leave the size out.

d_call	clone_size	v_call	j_call	cdr3_aa	cdr3_nt
.	many	TRBV10-3	TRBJ2-5	CAIGGGETQYF	TGTGCCATCGGGGGCGGAGAGACCCAGTACTTC
TRBD2	.	TRBV6-1	TRBJ2-1	CASSDRAGFSYNEQFF	TGTGCCAGCAGTGATCGAGCGGGGTTCTCCTACAATGAGCAGTTCTTC
.	many	TRBV5-1	TRBJ2-1	CASSLGMSSYNEQFF	TGCGCCAGCAGCTTGGGTATGAGCTCCTACAATGAGCAGTTCTTC
.	.	TRBV4-2	TRBJ2-7	CASSQAPSSYEQYF	TGTGCCAGCAGCCAAGCGCCTAGCTCCTACGAGCAGTACTTC
.	.	TRBV3-1	TRBJ1-1	CASSHRGNTEAFF	TGTGCCAGCAGCCACCGGGGGAACACTGAAGCTTTCTTT
.	.	TRBV12-3/TRBV12-4	TRBJ2-2	CASSLAMEAGELFF	TGTGCCAGCAGTTTGGCAATGGAGGCCGGGGAGCTGTTTTTT
TRBD2	few	TRBV11-2	TRBJ2-1	CASSFRTSGGLSYNEQFF	TGTGCCAGCAGCTTCCGGACTAGCGGGGGCCTCTCCTACAATGAGCAGTTCTTC
TRBD2	many	TRBV24-1	TRBJ2-1	CATSDSGTSGYNEQFF	TGTGCCACCAGTGATTCCGGGACTAGCGGCTACAATGAGCAGTTCTTC
TRBD1	.	TRBV5-1	TRBJ2-1	CASSEGQGASNEQFF	TGCGCCAGCAGCGAGGGACAGGGGGCGAGCAATGAGCAGTTCTTC
TRBD2	few	TRBV5-6	TRBJ2-1	CASSFLSLPGGPFQYNEQFF	TGTGCCAGCAGCTTTCTGTCTTTGCCGGGAGGGCCCTTTCAATACAATGAGCAGTTCTTC
.	.	TRBV5-6	TRBJ1-1	CASSPPGGSTEAFF	TGTGCCAGCAGCCCCCCGGGGGGGAGCACTGAAGCTTTCTTT